These T cell receptor beta chains were read from a single sample in a study of blood T cell repertoires in COVID-19. Generated by immunoSEQ multiplex PCR, the TCRdb table keeps only in-frame clones and is missing some. The sample has about 280,000 clones, more than 70% seen once. Sequencing input: PBMCs or T cells enriched from blood (not recorded which). These receptor sequences come from an older woman in a cohort exposed to, infected with or recovered from COVID-19 (not recorded which). Both conserved end residues are trimmed from each CDR3.

>TRBV19
ASSTPQGTTDTQY
>TRBV2
ASSGDRGNQPQH
>TRBV14
ASSPGTGSYEQY
>TRBV19
ASSRETGPGGREY
>TRBV7-3
ASSLKTGPYEQF
>TRBV27
ASSLSAGTIYGYT
>TRBV5-1
ASSLAGKETQY
>TRBV28
ASSSGAESSYEQY
>TRBV7-2
ASSFTDRVYEQY
>TRBV11-2
ASSAHRTTYEQY
>TRBV25-1
ASSEPSREQY
>TRBV18
ASSPTSSTDTQY
>TRBV12-3/TRBV12-4
ASSLGLNYGYT
>TRBV6-5
ASSYSTGSEKLF
>TRBV18
ASSPPKLAGANEQF
>TRBV7-9
ASSLRDTEAF
>TRBV5-1
ASGTPLSTDTQY
>TRBV6-5
ASSSRSTGNEQF
>TRBV18
ASSLRQGAYEQY
>TRBV5-1
ASSPGQVNEQF
>TRBV2
ATQFGQGWNQPQH
>TRBV19
ASSIAGRGRTGELF
>TRBV7-9
ASSRGGGRLGDEQY
>TRBV7-2
ASSQGGVWGQPQH
>TRBV14
ASSQERLGQRSSGNTIY
>TRBV5-1
ASSLGTPATNEKLF
>TRBV28
ASSYQTGGGEKLF
>TRBV11-2
ASSLYGGGYEAF
>TRBV18
ASSPITGRDQPQH